The 2 T cell receptor beta chains below all came from one sample that was sequenced in a study of PD-1 blockade in classical Hodgkin lymphoma. The table came from immunoSEQ multiplex PCR; TCRdb's copy has only in-frame clones and leaves some out. The profile shows roughly 56,000 clones, roughly 87% of them singletons. This sample's time point: cycle 4 day 1 (C4D1), after five to seven weeks of nivolumab. All trial patients relapsed after autologous stem cell transplantation. The material was peripheral blood mononuclear cells (PBMCs), obtained before the fourth cycle of nivolumab. The source is a human donor with classical Hodgkin lymphoma.

This chain uses TRBV11-3 with TRBJ2-1; D unresolved. The V gene lost 2 bases and the J gene lost 0 bases, with 2 bases spanning the gap. CDR3 size: 13 residues. Looked up from germline, CDR1 is SGHNT and CDR2 is YENEEA. CDR3 nucleotides: TGTGCCAGCAGCTTAAACTCCTACAATGAGCAGTTCTTC. It translates to CASSLNSYNEQFF. Drawing the rest from reference TRBV11-3 and TRBJ2-1, the complete variable domain is EAGVVQSPRYKIIEKKQPVAFWCNPISGHNTLYWYLQNLGQGPELLIRYENEEAVDDSQLPKDRFSAERLKGVDSTLKIQPAELGDSAVYLCASSLNSYNEQFFGPGTRLTVL.

The J gene is TRBJ2-3, the V gene TRBV5-1; D unresolved. From germline, CDR1 is SGHRS and CDR2 YFSETQ. V lost 0 bases and J 6 bases, leaving 11 bases between the germline ends. The length of the CDR3 is 14 residues. For the CDR3, the DNA is TGCGCCAGCAGCTTGGAGGTCCATTCGGATACGCAGTATTTT. It specifies CASSLEVHSDTQYF.